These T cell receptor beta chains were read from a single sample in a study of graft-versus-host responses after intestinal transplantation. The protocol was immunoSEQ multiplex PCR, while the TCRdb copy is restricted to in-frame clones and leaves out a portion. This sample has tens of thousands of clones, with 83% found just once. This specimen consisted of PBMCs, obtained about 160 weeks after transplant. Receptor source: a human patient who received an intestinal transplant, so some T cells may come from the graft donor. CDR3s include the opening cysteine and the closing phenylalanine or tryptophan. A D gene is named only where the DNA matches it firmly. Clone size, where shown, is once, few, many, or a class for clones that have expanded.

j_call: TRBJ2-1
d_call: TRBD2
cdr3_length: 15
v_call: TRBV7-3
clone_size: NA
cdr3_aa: CASSSGLAGVNEQFF
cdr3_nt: TGTGCCAGCAGCTCCGGACTAGCGGGAGTCAATGAGCAGTTCTTC

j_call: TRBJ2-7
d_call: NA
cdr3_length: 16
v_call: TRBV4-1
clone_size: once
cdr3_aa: CASSQEGDRPVPEQYF
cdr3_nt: TGCGCCAGCAGCCAAGAAGGTGACAGGCCCGTTCCCGAGCAGTACTTC

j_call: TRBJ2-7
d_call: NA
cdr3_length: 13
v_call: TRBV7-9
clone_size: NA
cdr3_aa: CASSHERQLEQYF
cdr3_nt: TGTGCCAGCAGCCACGAAAGACAGCTCGAGCAGTACTTC

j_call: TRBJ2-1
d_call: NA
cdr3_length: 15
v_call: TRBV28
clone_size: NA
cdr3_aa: CASVRNRGIYNEQFF
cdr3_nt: TGTGCCAGCGTCCGCAATAGGGGAATCTACAATGAGCAGTTCTTC

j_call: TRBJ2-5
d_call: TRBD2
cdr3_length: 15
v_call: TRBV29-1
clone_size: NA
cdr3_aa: CSVSIAGVGQETQYF
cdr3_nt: TGCAGCGTCTCCATAGCGGGAGTGGGGCAAGAGACCCAGTACTTC

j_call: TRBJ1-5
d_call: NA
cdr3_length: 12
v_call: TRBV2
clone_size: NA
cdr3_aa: CASSSGSQPQHF
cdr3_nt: TGTGCCAGCAGCTCGGGGAGCCAGCCCCAGCATTTT

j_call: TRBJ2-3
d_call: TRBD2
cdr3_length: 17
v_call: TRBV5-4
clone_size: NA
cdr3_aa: CASSRGGLAGKTDTQYF
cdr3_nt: TGTGCCAGCAGCCGAGGGGGACTAGCGGGAAAAACAGATACGCAGTATTTT

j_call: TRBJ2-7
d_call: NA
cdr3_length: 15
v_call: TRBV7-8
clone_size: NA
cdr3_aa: CASRLGTSVDYEQYF
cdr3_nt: TGTGCCAGCAGATTAGGGACCTCAGTGGACTACGAGCAGTACTTC

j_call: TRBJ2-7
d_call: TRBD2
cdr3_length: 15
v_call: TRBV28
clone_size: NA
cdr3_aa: CASSLRLAGTNEQYF
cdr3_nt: TGTGCCAGCAGTTTAAGACTAGCGGGAACCAACGAGCAGTACTTC

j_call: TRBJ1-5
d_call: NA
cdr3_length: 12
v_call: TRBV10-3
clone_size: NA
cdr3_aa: CAISDANQPQHF
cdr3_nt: TGTGCCATCAGTGATGCCAATCAGCCCCAGCATTTT

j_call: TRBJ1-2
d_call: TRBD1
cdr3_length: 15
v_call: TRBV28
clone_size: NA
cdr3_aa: CASSPSDRANYGYTF
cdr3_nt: TGTGCCAGCAGTCCCTCTGACAGGGCCAACTATGGCTACACCTTC

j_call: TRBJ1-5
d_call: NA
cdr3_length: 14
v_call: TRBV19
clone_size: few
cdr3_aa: CASSRGVSNQPQHF
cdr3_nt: TGTGCCAGTAGTCGAGGGGTAAGCAATCAGCCCCAGCATTTT

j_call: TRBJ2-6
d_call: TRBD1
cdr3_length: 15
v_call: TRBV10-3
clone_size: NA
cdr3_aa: CAIRPTGDGANVLTF
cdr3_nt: TGTGCCATCAGACCGACAGGGGATGGGGCCAACGTCCTGACTTTC

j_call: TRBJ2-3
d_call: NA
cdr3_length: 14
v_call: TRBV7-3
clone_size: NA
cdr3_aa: CASSLTGVGDTQYF
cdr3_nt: TGTGCCAGCAGCTTAACAGGGGTCGGCGATACGCAGTATTTT

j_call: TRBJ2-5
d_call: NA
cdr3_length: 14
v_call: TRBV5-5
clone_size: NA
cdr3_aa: CASSLGSALETQYF
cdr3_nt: TGTGCCAGCAGCTTGGGGTCAGCCCTAGAGACCCAGTACTTC

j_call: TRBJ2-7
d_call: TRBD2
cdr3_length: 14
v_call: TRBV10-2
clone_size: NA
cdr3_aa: CASSALAVNYEQYF
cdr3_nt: TGCGCCAGCAGCGCACTAGCGGTTAACTACGAGCAGTACTTC

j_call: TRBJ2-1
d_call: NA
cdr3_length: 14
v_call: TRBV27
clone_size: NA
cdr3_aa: CASSKTGGVGEQFF
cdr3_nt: TGTGCCAGCAGTAAGACAGGAGGTGTGGGTGAGCAGTTCTTC

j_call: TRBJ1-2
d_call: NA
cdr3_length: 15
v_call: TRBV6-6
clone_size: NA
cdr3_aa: CASSYSQGPLDGYTF
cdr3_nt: TGTGCCAGCAGTTACTCACAGGGCCCTCTGGATGGCTACACCTTC

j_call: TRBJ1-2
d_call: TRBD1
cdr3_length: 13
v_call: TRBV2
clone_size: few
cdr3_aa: CASSEGTARGYTF
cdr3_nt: TGTGCCAGCAGTGAGGGGACAGCCCGCGGCTACACCTTC

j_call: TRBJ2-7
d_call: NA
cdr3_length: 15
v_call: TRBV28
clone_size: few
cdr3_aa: CASRISALELYEQYF
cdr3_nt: TGTGCCAGCAGGATCTCGGCGCTAGAACTCTACGAGCAGTACTTC

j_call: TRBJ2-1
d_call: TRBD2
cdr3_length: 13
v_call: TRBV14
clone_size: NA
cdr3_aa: CASSPLSGYSRFF
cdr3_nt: TGTGCCAGCAGCCCTCTTAGCGGGTATTCACGGTTCTTC

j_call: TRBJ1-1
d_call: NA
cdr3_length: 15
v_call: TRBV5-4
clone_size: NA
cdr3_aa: CASSLYTRMNTEAFF
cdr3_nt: TGTGCCAGCAGCTTGTATACTCGCATGAACACTGAAGCTTTCTTT

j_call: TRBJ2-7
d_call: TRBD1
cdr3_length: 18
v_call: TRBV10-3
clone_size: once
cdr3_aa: CAISESQTPGTGTYEQYF
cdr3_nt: TGTGCCATCAGTGAGTCCCAAACCCCCGGGACAGGCACCTACGAGCAGTACTTC

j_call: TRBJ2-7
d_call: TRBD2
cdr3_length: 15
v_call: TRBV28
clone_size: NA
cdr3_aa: CASSSRLAGIDEQYF
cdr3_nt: TGTGCCAGCAGTTCTCGTCTAGCGGGAATCGACGAGCAGTACTTC

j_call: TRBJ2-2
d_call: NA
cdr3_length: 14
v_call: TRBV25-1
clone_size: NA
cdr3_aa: CASSDGVDTGELFF
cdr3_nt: TGTGCCAGCAGTGATGGGGTGGACACCGGGGAGCTGTTTTTT

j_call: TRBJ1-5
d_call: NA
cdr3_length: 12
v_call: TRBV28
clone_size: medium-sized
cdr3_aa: CASSFGSQPQHF
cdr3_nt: TGTGCCAGCAGTTTTGGTTCCCAGCCCCAGCATTTT

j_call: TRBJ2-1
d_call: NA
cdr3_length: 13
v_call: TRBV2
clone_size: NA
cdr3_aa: CASRTGRDNEQFF
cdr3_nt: TGTGCCAGCAGGACAGGGAGGGACAATGAGCAGTTCTTC

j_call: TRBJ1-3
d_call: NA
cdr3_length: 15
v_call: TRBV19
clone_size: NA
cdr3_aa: CASSIQKGSGNTIYF
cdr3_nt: TGTGCCAGTAGTATACAGAAGGGCTCTGGAAACACCATATATTTT

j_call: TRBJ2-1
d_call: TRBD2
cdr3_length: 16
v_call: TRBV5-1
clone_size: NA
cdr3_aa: CASSLGTSGGRNEQFF
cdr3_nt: TGCGCCAGCAGCTTGGGGACTAGCGGGGGGAGGAATGAGCAGTTCTTC

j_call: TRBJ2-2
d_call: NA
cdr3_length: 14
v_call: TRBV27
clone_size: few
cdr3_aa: CASSLQVNTGELFF
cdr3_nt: TGTGCCAGCAGTTTGCAGGTGAACACCGGGGAGCTGTTTTTT

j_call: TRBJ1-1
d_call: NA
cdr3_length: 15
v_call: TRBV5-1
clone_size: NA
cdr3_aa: CASSFRPRENTEAFF
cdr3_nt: TGCGCCAGCAGCTTCCGGCCCAGAGAGAACACTGAAGCTTTCTTT

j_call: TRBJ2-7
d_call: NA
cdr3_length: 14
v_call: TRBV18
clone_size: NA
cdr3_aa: CASSPWQGPYEQYF
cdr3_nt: TGTGCCAGCTCACCTTGGCAGGGACCCTACGAGCAGTACTTC

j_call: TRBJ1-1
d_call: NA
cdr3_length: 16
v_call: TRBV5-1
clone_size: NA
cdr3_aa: CASSLVGGELGTEAFF
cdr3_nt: TGCGCCAGCAGCTTGGTGGGGGGAGAGTTAGGGACTGAAGCTTTCTTT

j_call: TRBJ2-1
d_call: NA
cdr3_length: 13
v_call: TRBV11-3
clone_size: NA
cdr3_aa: CASSLRGHNEQFF
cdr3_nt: TGTGCCAGCAGCTTGAGAGGCCACAATGAGCAGTTCTTC

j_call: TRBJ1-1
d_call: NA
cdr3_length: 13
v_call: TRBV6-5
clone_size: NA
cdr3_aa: CASSYTMGAEAFF
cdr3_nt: TGTGCCAGCAGTTACACCATGGGGGCTGAAGCTTTCTTT

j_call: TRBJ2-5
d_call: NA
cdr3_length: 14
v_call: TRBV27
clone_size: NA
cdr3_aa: CASSLLGFGETQYF
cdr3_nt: TGTGCCAGCAGTTTATTGGGTTTTGGAGAGACCCAGTACTTC

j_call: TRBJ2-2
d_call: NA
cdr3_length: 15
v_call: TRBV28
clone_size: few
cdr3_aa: CASSFLRPDTGELFF
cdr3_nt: TGTGCCAGCAGTTTCCTCAGGCCCGACACCGGGGAGCTGTTTTTT

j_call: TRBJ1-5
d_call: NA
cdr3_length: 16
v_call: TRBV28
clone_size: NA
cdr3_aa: CASSLGHSGSNQPQHF
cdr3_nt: TGTGCCAGCAGTTTAGGCCACTCTGGAAGCAATCAGCCCCAGCATTTT

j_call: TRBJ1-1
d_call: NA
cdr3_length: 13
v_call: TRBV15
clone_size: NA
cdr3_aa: CATSSSPGTEAFF
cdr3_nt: TGTGCCACCAGCAGTTCTCCAGGGACTGAAGCTTTCTTT

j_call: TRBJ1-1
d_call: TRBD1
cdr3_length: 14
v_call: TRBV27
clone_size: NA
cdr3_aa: CASSSRMDRAWTFF
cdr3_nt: TGTGCCAGCAGTAGCCGTATGGACAGGGCTTGGACTTTCTTT

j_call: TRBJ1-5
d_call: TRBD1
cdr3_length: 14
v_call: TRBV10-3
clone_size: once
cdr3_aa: CAISGQGSNQPQHF
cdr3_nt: TGTGCCATCAGTGGACAGGGTAGCAATCAGCCCCAGCATTTT

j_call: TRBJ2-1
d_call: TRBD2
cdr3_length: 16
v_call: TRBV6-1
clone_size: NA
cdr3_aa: CASSEESGGAYNEQFF
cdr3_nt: TGTGCCAGCAGTGAAGAAAGCGGGGGGGCCTACAATGAGCAGTTCTTC

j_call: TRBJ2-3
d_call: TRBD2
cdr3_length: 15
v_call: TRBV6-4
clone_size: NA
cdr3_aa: CASSDSGGATDTQYF
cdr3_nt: TGTGCCAGCAGTGACAGCGGGGGGGCCACAGATACGCAGTATTTT

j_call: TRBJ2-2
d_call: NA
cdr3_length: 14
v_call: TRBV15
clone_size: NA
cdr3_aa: CATSRGGRTGELFF
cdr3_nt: TGTGCCACCAGCAGAGGGGGTAGAACCGGGGAGCTGTTTTTT

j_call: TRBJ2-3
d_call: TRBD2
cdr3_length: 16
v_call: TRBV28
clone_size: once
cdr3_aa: CASSPRLAGTTDTQYF
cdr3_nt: TGTGCCAGCAGCCCAAGACTAGCGGGGACCACAGATACGCAGTATTTT

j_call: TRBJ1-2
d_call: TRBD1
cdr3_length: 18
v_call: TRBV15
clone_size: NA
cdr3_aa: CATSRDRDRASISGGYTF
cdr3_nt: TGTGCCACCAGCAGAGATCGGGACAGGGCAAGCATTTCAGGCGGCTACACCTTC

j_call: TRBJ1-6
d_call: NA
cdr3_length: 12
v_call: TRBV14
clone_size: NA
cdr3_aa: CASSQEGSPLHF
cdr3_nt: TGTGCCAGCAGCCAAGAGGGATCACCCCTCCACTTT

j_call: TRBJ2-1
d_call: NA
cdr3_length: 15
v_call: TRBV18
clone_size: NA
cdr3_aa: CASSPRGRRNNEQFF
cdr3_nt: TGTGCCAGCTCACCTAGGGGTAGGAGGAACAATGAGCAGTTCTTC

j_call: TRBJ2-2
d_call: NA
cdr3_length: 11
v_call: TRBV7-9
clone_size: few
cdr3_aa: CASISTGELFF
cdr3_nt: TGTGCCAGCATCAGCACCGGGGAGCTGTTTTTT

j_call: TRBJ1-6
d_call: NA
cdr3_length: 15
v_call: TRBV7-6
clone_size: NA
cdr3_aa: CASSLGSGDNSPLHF
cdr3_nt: TGTGCCAGCAGCTTAGGGTCAGGGGACAATTCACCCCTCCACTTT

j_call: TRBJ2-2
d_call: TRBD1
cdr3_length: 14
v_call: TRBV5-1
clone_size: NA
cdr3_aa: CASSRDRLTGELFF
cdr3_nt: TGCGCCAGCAGCCGGGACAGACTTACCGGGGAGCTGTTTTTT

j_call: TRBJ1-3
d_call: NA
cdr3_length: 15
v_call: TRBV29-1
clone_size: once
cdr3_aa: CSVLDRSTSGNTIYF
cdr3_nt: TGCAGCGTTTTGGACAGATCTACCTCTGGAAACACCATATATTTT

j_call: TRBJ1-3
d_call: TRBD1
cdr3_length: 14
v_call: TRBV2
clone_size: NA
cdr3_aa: CASSQDRGGNTIYF
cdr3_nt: TGTGCCAGCAGCCAAGACAGGGGTGGAAACACCATATATTTT

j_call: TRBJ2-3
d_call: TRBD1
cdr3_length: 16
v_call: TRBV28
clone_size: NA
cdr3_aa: CASSETRGQVTDTQYF
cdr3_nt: TGTGCCAGCAGCGAGACCCGGGGACAGGTTACAGATACGCAGTATTTT